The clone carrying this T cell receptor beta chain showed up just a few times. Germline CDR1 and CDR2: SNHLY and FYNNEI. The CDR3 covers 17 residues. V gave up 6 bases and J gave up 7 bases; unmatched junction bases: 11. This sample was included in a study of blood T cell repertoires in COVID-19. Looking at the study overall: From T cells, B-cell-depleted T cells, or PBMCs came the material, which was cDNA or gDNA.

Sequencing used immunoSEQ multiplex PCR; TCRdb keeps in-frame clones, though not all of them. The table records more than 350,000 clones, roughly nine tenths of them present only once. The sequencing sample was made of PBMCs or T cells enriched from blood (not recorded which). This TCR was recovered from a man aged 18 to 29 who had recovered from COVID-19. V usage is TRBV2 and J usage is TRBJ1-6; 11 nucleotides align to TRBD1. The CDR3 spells CASRLGQGGAGNSPLHF. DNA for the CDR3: TGTGCCAGCAGGTTGGGACAGGGGGGCGCTGGGAATTCACCCCTCCACTTT.